This T cell receptor beta chain was observed in a study of OX40 agonist ivuxolimab in advanced cancers. Sequencing used immunoSEQ multiplex PCR; TCRdb keeps in-frame clones, though not all of them. This sample has over 75,000 clones, with more than 70% found just once. The ends lost 1 base at V and 0 bases at J; junction bases unmatched: 9. This CDR3 comprises 17 residues. The germline V gene has CDR1 MDHEN and CDR2 SYDVKM. The material was CD4+ or CD8+ T cells sorted from blood, obtained in a trial of the OX40 agonist ivuxolimab. J is TRBJ2-7 and V is TRBV28, with 7 bases fitting TRBD2. This TCR was recovered from an adult with an advanced solid tumor such as melanoma, head and neck, liver or kidney cancer. CDR3 protein: CASSLLAGNRYSYEQYF. CDR3 sequence (DNA): TGTGCCAGCAGTTTATTAGCGGGCAACCGCTACTCCTACGAGCAGTACTTC.